Given below is one T cell receptor (beta chain) in context. This sample was taken from a study of resident and recirculating memory T cells in vitiligo. Only in-frame clones appear in the TCRdb table, and some are missing; sequencing was by immunoSEQ multiplex PCR. The sample lists tens of thousands of clones; about 90% were seen once. This CDR3 is built from 13 residues. V shed 2 bases and J shed 3 bases, with 8 bases lying between them. CDR1 and CDR2 (germline): MNHEY, SVGAGI. Sequenced input: blood. This receptor was taken from a male donor with vitiligo. The rearrangement joins TRBV6-5 to TRBJ2-7; D uncertain. For the CDR3, the DNA is TGTGCCAGCAGTTACCATCTAGACTACGAGCAGTACTTC. It translates to CASSYHLDYEQYF.